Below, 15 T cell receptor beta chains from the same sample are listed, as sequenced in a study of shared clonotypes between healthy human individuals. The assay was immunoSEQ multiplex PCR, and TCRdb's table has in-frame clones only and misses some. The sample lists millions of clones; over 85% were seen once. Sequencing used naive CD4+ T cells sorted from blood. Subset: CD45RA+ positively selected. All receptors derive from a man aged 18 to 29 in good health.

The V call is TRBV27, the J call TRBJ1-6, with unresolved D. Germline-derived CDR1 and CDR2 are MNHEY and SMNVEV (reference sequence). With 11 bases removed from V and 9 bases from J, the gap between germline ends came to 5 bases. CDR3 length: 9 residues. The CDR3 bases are TGTGCCTCAGGTTCACCCCTCCACTTT. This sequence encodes CASGSPLHF.

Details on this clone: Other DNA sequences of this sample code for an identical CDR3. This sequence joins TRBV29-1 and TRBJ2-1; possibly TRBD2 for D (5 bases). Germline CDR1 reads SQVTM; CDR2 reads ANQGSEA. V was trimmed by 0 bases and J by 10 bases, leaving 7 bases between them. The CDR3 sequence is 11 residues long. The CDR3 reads CSVEDPGEQFF. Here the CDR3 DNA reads TGCAGCGTTGAAGATCCGGGGGAGCAGTTCTTC.

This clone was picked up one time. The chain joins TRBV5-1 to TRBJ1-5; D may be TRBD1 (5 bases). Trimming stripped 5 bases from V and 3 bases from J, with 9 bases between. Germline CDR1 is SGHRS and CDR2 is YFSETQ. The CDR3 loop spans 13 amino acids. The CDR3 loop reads CASSEDNNQPQHF. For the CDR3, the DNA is TGCGCCAGCAGTGAGGACAACAATCAGCCCCAGCATTTT.

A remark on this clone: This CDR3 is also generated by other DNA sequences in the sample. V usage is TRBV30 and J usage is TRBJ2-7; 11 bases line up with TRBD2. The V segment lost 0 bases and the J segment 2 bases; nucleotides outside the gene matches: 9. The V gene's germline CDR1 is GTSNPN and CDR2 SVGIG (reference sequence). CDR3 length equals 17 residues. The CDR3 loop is CAWSVFRTSGRPYEQYF. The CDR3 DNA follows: TGTGCCTGGAGTGTCTTTCGGACTAGCGGGCGCCCCTACGAGCAGTACTTC. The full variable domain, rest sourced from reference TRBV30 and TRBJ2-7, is SQTIHQWPATLVQPVGSPLSLECTVEGTSNPNLYWYRQAAGRGLQLLFYSVGIGQISSEVPQNLSASRPQDRQFILSSKKLLLSDSGFYLCAWSVFRTSGRPYEQYFGPGTRLTVT.

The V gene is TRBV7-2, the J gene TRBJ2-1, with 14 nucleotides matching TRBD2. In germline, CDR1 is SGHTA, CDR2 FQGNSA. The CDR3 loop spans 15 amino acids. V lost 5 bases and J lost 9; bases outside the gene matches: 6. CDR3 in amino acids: CASSTGLAGASEQFF. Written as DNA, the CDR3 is TGTGCCAGCAGCACGGGACTAGCGGGAGCGAGTGAGCAGTTCTTC.

CDR3 DNA sequence: TGCGCCAGCAGCCTCGACGGGGGCGGGAGCTCCTACGAGCAGTACTTC. It specifies CASSLDGGGSSYEQYF. This rearrangement joins TRBV4-1 to TRBJ2-7, with a weak D call TRBD2 (7 bases). Looked up from germline, CDR1 is MGHRA and CDR2 is YSYEKL. The length of the CDR3 is 16 residues. V gave up 4 bases and J gave up 0 bases, with 16 bases separating them.

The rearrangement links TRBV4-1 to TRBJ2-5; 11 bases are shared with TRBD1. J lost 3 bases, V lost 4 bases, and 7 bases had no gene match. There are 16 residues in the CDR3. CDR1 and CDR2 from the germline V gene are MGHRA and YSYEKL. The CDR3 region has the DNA TGCGCCAGCAGCCCTGGCCCGGGACAGGGGGAAGAGACCCAGTACTTC. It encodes CASSPGPGQGEETQYF.

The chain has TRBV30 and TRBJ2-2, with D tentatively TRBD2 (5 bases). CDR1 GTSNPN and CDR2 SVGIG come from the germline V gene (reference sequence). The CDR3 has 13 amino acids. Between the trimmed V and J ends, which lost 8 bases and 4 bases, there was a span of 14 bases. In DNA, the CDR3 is TGTGCCAGAGCAGGCCGGGGCACCGGGGAGCTGTTTTTT. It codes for CARAGRGTGELFF.

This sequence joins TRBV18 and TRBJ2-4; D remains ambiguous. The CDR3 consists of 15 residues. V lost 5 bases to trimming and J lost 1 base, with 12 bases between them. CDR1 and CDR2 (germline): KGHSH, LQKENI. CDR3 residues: CASSSLQGAKNIQYF. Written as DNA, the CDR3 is TGTGCCAGCTCATCTCTTCAAGGGGCCAAAAACATTCAGTACTTC.

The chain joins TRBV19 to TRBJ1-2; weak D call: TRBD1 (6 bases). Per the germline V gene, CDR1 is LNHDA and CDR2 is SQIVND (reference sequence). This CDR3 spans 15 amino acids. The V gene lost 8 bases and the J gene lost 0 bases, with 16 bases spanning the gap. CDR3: CASGTGQGPNYGYTF. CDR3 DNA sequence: TGTGCCAGTGGCACTGGGCAGGGGCCTAACTATGGCTACACCTTC.

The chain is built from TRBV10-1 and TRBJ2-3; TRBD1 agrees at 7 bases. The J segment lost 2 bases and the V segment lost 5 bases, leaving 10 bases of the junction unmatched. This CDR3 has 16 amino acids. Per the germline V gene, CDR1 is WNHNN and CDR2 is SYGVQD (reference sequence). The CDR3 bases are TGCGCCAGCAGTCCGAGGACAGGCCTATTCACAGATACGCAGTATTTT. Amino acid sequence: CASSPRTGLFTDTQYF.

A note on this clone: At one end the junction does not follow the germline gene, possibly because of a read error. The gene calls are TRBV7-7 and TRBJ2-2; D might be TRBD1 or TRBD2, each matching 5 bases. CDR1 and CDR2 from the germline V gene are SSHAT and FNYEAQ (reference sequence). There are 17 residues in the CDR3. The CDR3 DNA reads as TGTGCTAGCAGCTTATACCCAGGGAGTATTAACACCGGGGAGCTGTTTTTT. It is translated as CASSLYPGSINTGELFF.

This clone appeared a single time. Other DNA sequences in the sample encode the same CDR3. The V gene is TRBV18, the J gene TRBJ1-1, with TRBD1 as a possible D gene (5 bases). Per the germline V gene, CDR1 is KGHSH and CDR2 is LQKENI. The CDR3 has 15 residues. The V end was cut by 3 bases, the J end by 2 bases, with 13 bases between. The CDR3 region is CASSPGTGTNTEAFF. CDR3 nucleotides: TGTGCCAGCTCACCCGGGACCGGGACTAACACTGAAGCTTTCTTT.

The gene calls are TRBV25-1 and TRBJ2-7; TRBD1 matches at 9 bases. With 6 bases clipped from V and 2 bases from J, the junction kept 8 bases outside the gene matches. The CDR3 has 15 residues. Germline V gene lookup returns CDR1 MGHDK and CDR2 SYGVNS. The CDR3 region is CASSDRGTGTYEQYF. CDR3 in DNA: TGTGCCAGCAGCGACCGGGGGACAGGGACCTACGAGCAGTACTTC.

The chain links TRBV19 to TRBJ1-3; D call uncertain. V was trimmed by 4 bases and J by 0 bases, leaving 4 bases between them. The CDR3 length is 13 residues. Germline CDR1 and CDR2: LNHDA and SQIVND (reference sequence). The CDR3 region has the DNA TGTGCCAGTAGTACCCGCTCTGGAAACACCATATATTTT. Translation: CASSTRSGNTIYF.